The rows below give T cell receptor beta chains drawn from one sample of a study of beta chain features in type 1 diabetes. Profiling relied on immunoSEQ multiplex PCR, and the TCRdb table lists in-frame clones only, not all of them. The sample holds about 47,000 clones, around 45% seen once. The sequenced sample was stem cell memory CD4+ T cells from blood. All receptors derive from a man aged 30 to 45 with type 1 diabetes. CDR3s include the opening cysteine and the closing phenylalanine or tryptophan. The D gene is left open where the match is weak. Clone size, where shown, is once, few, many, or a class for clones that have expanded.

j_call: TRBJ1-2
d_call: .
clone_size: .
v_call: TRBV18
cdr3_nt: TGTGCCAGCTCACCACGACAGCACTATGGCTACACCTTC
cdr3_aa: CASSPRQHYGYTF

j_call: TRBJ1-1
d_call: .
clone_size: .
v_call: TRBV7-2
cdr3_nt: TGTGCCAGCAGCTTAGTGGGCGACAACACTGAAGCTTTCTTT
cdr3_aa: CASSLVGDNTEAFF

j_call: TRBJ2-3
d_call: TRBD1
clone_size: .
v_call: TRBV2
cdr3_nt: TGTGCCAGCAGCCCCCGGGACAGGGAGGCAGATACGCAGTATTTT
cdr3_aa: CASSPRDREADTQYF

j_call: TRBJ2-7
d_call: .
clone_size: once
v_call: TRBV2
cdr3_nt: TGTGCCAGCAGCGAGTACTACGAGCAGTACTTC
cdr3_aa: CASSEYYEQYF

j_call: TRBJ1-5
d_call: .
clone_size: .
v_call: TRBV7-8
cdr3_nt: TGTGCCAGCAGCTTAGCGAAGTTCACAGCCAATCAGCCCCAGCATTTT
cdr3_aa: CASSLAKFTANQPQHF

j_call: TRBJ2-3
d_call: .
clone_size: .
v_call: TRBV28
cdr3_nt: TGTGCCAGCAGTTCAGGAGGGAGCACAGATACGCAGTATTTT
cdr3_aa: CASSSGGSTDTQYF

j_call: TRBJ2-1
d_call: .
clone_size: few
v_call: TRBV29-1
cdr3_nt: TGCAGCGTTGGAGTCAATGAGCAGTTCTTC
cdr3_aa: CSVGVNEQFF

j_call: TRBJ1-5
d_call: .
clone_size: few
v_call: TRBV18
cdr3_nt: TGTGCCAGCTCCCCAGGGAGCACGGGGCAGCCCCAGCATTTT
cdr3_aa: CASSPGSTGQPQHF

j_call: TRBJ2-7
d_call: TRBD2
clone_size: .
v_call: TRBV13
cdr3_nt: TGTGCCAGCAGCCCTAGATCTGCTAGCGGGTCGAGGAGCTCCTACGAGCAGTACTTC
cdr3_aa: CASSPRSASGSRSSYEQYF

j_call: TRBJ1-1
d_call: TRBD1
clone_size: .
v_call: TRBV28
cdr3_nt: TGTGCCAGCAGCAGGGACAGTTTTAACACTGAAGCTTTCTTT
cdr3_aa: CASSRDSFNTEAFF

j_call: TRBJ2-7
d_call: TRBD1
clone_size: few
v_call: TRBV7-2
cdr3_nt: TGTGCCAGCAGCCGACAGGGTTCTTTTTACGAGCAGTACTTC
cdr3_aa: CASSRQGSFYEQYF

j_call: TRBJ2-1
d_call: .
clone_size: few
v_call: TRBV2
cdr3_nt: TGTGCCAGCAGTGTCGTTTCCATGGGGGGTGAGCAGTTCTTC
cdr3_aa: CASSVVSMGGEQFF

j_call: TRBJ1-1
d_call: .
clone_size: .
v_call: TRBV5-1
cdr3_nt: TGCGCCAGCAGCTTGTTCGACAGCCTGAACACTGAAGCTTTCTTT
cdr3_aa: CASSLFDSLNTEAFF

j_call: TRBJ1-4
d_call: TRBD1
clone_size: .
v_call: TRBV6-1
cdr3_nt: TGTGCCAGCAGCGACGGACAGGGGTGGAGCGAAAAACTGTTTTTT
cdr3_aa: CASSDGQGWSEKLFF

j_call: TRBJ1-1
d_call: .
clone_size: few
v_call: TRBV7-2
cdr3_nt: TGTGCCAGCAGCTCAGGGGCAAACACTGAAGCTTTCTTT
cdr3_aa: CASSSGANTEAFF

j_call: TRBJ2-5
d_call: .
clone_size: .
v_call: TRBV10-3
cdr3_nt: TGTGCCATCAGCACGGACAGAGGGGGTTCCGGGACCCAGTACTTC
cdr3_aa: CAISTDRGGSGTQYF

j_call: TRBJ1-5
d_call: .
clone_size: once
v_call: TRBV27
cdr3_nt: TGTGCCAGCAGTTTAATCCCCAGGGTTGGGGGCAATCAGCCCCAGCATTTT
cdr3_aa: CASSLIPRVGGNQPQHF

j_call: TRBJ1-5
d_call: TRBD1
clone_size: few
v_call: TRBV28
cdr3_nt: TGTGCCAGCAGCCCCTGGACAGGGACAGTTAGCAATCAGCCCCAGCATTTT
cdr3_aa: CASSPWTGTVSNQPQHF

j_call: TRBJ2-4
d_call: .
clone_size: .
v_call: TRBV7-2
cdr3_nt: TGTGCCAGCAGCTTAGCCGCCCTTGGCCCAGCCAAAAACATTCAGTACTTC
cdr3_aa: CASSLAALGPAKNIQYF

j_call: TRBJ2-7
d_call: .
clone_size: .
v_call: TRBV18
cdr3_nt: TGTGCCAGCTCACCGCGCACCACAGGGTTCCACGAGCAGTACTTC
cdr3_aa: CASSPRTTGFHEQYF

j_call: TRBJ1-5
d_call: .
clone_size: few
v_call: TRBV7-6
cdr3_nt: TGTGCCAGCAGCTTAGGCGGTTTCAAGCCCCAGCATTTT
cdr3_aa: CASSLGGFKPQHF

j_call: TRBJ2-1
d_call: TRBD2
clone_size: few
v_call: TRBV9
cdr3_nt: TGTGCCAGCAGCGTAGCTACCGGGACTAGCGGGGCCAGCGCCTACAATGAGCAGTTCTTC
cdr3_aa: CASSVATGTSGASAYNEQFF

j_call: TRBJ1-5
d_call: TRBD1
clone_size: .
v_call: TRBV7-9
cdr3_nt: TGTGCCAGCAGTTCCGGGACAGGGTTTTTTAGCAATCAGCCCCAGCATTTT
cdr3_aa: CASSSGTGFFSNQPQHF

j_call: TRBJ2-1
d_call: TRBD2
clone_size: .
v_call: TRBV7-2
cdr3_nt: TGTGCCAGCAGCTTCCTAGCGGGAGGGCCCAATGAGCAGTTCTTC
cdr3_aa: CASSFLAGGPNEQFF

j_call: TRBJ1-1
d_call: .
clone_size: .
v_call: TRBV28
cdr3_nt: TGTGCCAGCAGTTTGACAGGGAACACTGAAGCTTTCTTT
cdr3_aa: CASSLTGNTEAFF

j_call: TRBJ2-2
d_call: .
clone_size: few
v_call: TRBV7-9
cdr3_nt: TGTGCCAGCAGCTTAGCGCGATCAGGAAGCACCGGGGAGCTGTTTTTT
cdr3_aa: CASSLARSGSTGELFF

j_call: TRBJ2-5
d_call: TRBD2
clone_size: .
v_call: TRBV5-4
cdr3_nt: TGTGCCAGCAGCTTAAGACTAGCGACTCCGGAGACCCAGTACTTC
cdr3_aa: CASSLRLATPETQYF

j_call: TRBJ2-7
d_call: .
clone_size: few
v_call: TRBV5-1
cdr3_nt: TGCGCCAGCAGCTTCGTTCCGGTCCTGGACGAGCAGTACTTC
cdr3_aa: CASSFVPVLDEQYF

j_call: TRBJ2-5
d_call: .
clone_size: few
v_call: TRBV20-1
cdr3_nt: TGCAGTGCGAGGATAAAAGAGACCCAGTACTTC
cdr3_aa: CSARIKETQYF

j_call: TRBJ2-2
d_call: .
clone_size: .
v_call: TRBV25-1
cdr3_nt: TGTGCCAGCAGTGAATTCCCTTCCACCGGGGAGCTGTTTTTT
cdr3_aa: CASSEFPSTGELFF

j_call: TRBJ2-7
d_call: .
clone_size: few
v_call: TRBV7-2
cdr3_nt: TGTGCCAGCAGCTTAGGCGGGGCGAAGTCCTACGAGCAGTACTTC
cdr3_aa: CASSLGGAKSYEQYF

j_call: TRBJ1-1
d_call: TRBD1
clone_size: .
v_call: TRBV30
cdr3_nt: TGTGCCTGGAGGGTGCATCCGGGACAGGGGCTCACTGAAGCTTTCTTT
cdr3_aa: CAWRVHPGQGLTEAFF

j_call: TRBJ1-2
d_call: .
clone_size: .
v_call: TRBV25-1
cdr3_nt: TGTGCCAGCAGTGAATACGGTGTTAACTATGGCTACACCTTC
cdr3_aa: CASSEYGVNYGYTF

j_call: TRBJ2-2
d_call: TRBD2
clone_size: once
v_call: TRBV27
cdr3_nt: TGTGCCACGGGACTAGCGGGAGTGAGGGAGCTGTTTTTT
cdr3_aa: CATGLAGVRELFF

j_call: TRBJ2-5
d_call: TRBD1
clone_size: .
v_call: TRBV5-1
cdr3_nt: TGCGCCAGCAGCTTCAGGGGGCTTGGGTCAGAGACCCAGTACTTC
cdr3_aa: CASSFRGLGSETQYF

j_call: TRBJ2-7
d_call: .
clone_size: .
v_call: TRBV5-1
cdr3_nt: TGCGCCAGCAGCCTTAACGGGGGATACTACGAGCAGTACTTC
cdr3_aa: CASSLNGGYYEQYF

j_call: TRBJ1-1
d_call: .
clone_size: .
v_call: TRBV21-1
cdr3_nt: TGTGCCAGCAGTATTATTCCCTCAATGGCAGCTTTCTTT
cdr3_aa: CASSIIPSMAAFF

j_call: TRBJ2-5
d_call: .
clone_size: .
v_call: TRBV19
cdr3_nt: TGTGCCAGTAGTATAGCGGGTCCCTTCCAAGAGACCCAGTACTTC
cdr3_aa: CASSIAGPFQETQYF

j_call: TRBJ2-5
d_call: TRBD2
clone_size: once
v_call: TRBV27
cdr3_nt: TGTGCCAGCAGTTTGGGACTAGAAAGTAGAGAGACCCAGTACTTC
cdr3_aa: CASSLGLESRETQYF

j_call: TRBJ2-5
d_call: .
clone_size: .
v_call: TRBV7-2
cdr3_nt: TGTGCCAGCAGCTTAGTGGCGACCCAGTACTTC
cdr3_aa: CASSLVATQYF

j_call: TRBJ2-2
d_call: .
clone_size: .
v_call: TRBV30
cdr3_nt: TGTGCCTGGAGTAGGACAGCTAGGATTCATGGGCTGTTTTTT
cdr3_aa: CAWSRTARIHGLFF

j_call: TRBJ2-7
d_call: TRBD1
clone_size: .
v_call: TRBV5-1
cdr3_nt: TGCGCCAGCAGTAATTACAGGGGCGAGCAGTACTTC
cdr3_aa: CASSNYRGEQYF

j_call: TRBJ2-1
d_call: .
clone_size: .
v_call: TRBV7-3
cdr3_nt: TGTGCCAGCAGCTTAACGAGGCGGGATGAGCAGTTCTTC
cdr3_aa: CASSLTRRDEQFF

j_call: TRBJ1-2
d_call: .
clone_size: .
v_call: TRBV27
cdr3_nt: TGTGCCAGCAGTCCCCGGACGGGAATGGGTGGCTACACCTTC
cdr3_aa: CASSPRTGMGGYTF

j_call: TRBJ2-7
d_call: TRBD2
clone_size: .
v_call: TRBV7-2
cdr3_nt: TGTGCCAGCAGCTTGGGACTATTCTACGAGCAGTACTTC
cdr3_aa: CASSLGLFYEQYF